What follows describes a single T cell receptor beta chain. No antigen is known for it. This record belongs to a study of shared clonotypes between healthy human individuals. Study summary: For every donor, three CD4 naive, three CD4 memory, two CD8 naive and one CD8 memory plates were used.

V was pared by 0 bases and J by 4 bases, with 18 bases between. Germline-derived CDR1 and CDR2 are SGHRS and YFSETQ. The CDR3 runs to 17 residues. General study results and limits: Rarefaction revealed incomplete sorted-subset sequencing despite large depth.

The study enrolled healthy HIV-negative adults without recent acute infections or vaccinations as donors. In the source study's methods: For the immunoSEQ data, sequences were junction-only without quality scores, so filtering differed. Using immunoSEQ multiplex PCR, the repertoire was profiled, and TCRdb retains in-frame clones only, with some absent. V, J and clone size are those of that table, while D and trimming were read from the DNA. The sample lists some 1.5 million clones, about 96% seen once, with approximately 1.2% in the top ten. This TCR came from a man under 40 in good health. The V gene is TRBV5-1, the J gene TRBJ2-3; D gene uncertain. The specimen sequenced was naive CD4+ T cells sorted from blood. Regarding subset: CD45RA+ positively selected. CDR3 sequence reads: CASSLDVRLPFPDTQYF. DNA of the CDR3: TGCGCCAGCAGCTTGGACGTAAGGCTACCCTTTCCAGATACGCAGTATTTT.